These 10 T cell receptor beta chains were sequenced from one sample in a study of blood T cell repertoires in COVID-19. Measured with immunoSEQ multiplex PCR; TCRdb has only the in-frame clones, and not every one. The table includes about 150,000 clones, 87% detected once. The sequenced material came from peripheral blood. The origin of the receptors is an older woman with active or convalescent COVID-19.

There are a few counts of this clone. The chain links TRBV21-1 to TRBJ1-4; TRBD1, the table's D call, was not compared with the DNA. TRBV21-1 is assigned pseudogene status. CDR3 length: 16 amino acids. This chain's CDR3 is CASSTTQGSTNEKLFF. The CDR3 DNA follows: TGTGCCAGCAGCACGACCCAGGGTTCAACTAATGAAAAACTGTTTTTT.

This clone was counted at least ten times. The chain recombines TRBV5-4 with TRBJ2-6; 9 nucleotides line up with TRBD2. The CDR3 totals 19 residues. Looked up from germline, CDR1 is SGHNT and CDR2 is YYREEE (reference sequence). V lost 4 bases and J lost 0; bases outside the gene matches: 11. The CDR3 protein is CASSPWRGGEGSGANVLTF. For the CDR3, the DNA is TGTGCCAGCAGCCCTTGGCGGGGGGGCGAGGGCTCTGGGGCCAACGTCCTGACTTTC. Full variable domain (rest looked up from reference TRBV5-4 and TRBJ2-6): ETGVTQSPTHLIKTRGQQVTLRCSSQSGHNTVSWYQQALGQGPQFIFQYYREEENGRGNFPPRFSGLQFPNYSSELNVNALELDDSALYLCASSPWRGGEGSGANVLTFGAGSRLTVL.

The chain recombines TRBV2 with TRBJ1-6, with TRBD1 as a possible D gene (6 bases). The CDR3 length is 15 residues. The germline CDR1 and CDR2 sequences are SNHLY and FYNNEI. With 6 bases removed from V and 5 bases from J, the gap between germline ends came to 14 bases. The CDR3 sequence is CASRSGQLDNSPLHF. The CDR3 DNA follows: TGTGCCAGCAGGTCTGGACAGCTAGATAATTCACCCCTCCACTTT.

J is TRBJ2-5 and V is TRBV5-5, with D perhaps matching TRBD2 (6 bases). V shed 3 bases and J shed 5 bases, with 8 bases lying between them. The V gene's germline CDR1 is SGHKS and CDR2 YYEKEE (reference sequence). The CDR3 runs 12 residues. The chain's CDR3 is CASSWGEETQYF. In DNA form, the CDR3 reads TGTGCCAGCAGCTGGGGGGAGGAGACCCAGTACTTC.

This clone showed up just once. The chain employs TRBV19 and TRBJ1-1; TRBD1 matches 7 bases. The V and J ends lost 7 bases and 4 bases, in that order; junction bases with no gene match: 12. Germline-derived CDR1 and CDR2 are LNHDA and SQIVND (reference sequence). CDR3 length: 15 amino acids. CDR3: CASNPVGGGGTEAFF. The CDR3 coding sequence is TGTGCCAGTAACCCGGTAGGAGGGGGCGGCACTGAAGCTTTCTTT. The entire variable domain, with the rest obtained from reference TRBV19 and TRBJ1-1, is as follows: DGGITQSPKYLFRKEGQNVTLSCEQNLNHDAMYWYRQDPGQGLRLIYYSQIVNDFQKGDIAEGYSVSREKKESFPLTVTSAQKNPTAFYLCASNPVGGGGTEAFFGQGTRLTVV.

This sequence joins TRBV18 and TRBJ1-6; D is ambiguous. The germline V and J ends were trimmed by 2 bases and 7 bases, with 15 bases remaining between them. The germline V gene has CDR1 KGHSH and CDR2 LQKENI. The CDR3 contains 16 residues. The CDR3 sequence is CASSPIAPDYNSPLHF. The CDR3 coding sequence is TGTGCCAGCTCACCAATTGCACCAGACTACAATTCACCCCTCCACTTT.

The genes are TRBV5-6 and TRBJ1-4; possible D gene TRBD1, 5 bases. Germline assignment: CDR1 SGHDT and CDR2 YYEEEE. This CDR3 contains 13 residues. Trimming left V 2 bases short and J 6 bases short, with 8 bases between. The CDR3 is CASSFGHYEKLFF. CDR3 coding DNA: TGTGCCAGCAGCTTTGGACATTATGAAAAACTGTTTTTT. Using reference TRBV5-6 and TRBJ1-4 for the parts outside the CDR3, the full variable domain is DAGVTQSPTHLIKTRGQQVTLRCSPKSGHDTVSWYQQALGQGPQFIFQYYEEEERQRGNFPDRFSGHQFPNYSSELNVNALLLGDSALYLCASSFGHYEKLFFGSGTQLSVL.

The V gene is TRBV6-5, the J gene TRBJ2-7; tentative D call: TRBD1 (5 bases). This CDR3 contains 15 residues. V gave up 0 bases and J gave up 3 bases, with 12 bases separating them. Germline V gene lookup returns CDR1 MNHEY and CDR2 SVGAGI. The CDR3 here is CASSYSRTLHYEQYF. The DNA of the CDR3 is TGTGCCAGCAGTTACTCAAGGACACTACACTACGAGCAGTACTTC.

CDR3 sequence (DNA): TGTGCCAGCAGCAAAGGACAGGATAGCAATCAGCCCCAGCATTTT. Protein: CASSKGQDSNQPQHF. The chain combines TRBV11-2 with TRBJ1-5; the match to TRBD1 covers 7 bases. V shed 5 bases and J 0 bases; nucleotides not matched to a gene: 4. The CDR3 runs 15 residues. Looked up from germline, CDR1 is SGHAT and CDR2 is FQNNGV.

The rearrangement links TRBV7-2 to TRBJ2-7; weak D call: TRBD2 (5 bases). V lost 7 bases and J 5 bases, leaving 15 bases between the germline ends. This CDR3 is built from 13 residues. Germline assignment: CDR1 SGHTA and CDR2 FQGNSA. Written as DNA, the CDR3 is TGTGCCAGCACGACTGGACGGAGGAACGAGCAGTACTTC. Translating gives CASTTGRRNEQYF. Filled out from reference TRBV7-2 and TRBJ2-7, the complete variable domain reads GAGVSQSPSNKVTEKGKDVELRCDPISGHTALYWYRQSLGQGLEFLIYFQGNSAPDKSGLPSDRFSAERTGGSVSTLTIQRTQQEDSAVYLCASTTGRRNEQYFGPGTRLTVT.